Following are 14 T cell receptor beta chains from one sample sequenced in a study of cytomegalovirus exposure and HLA in healthy donors. Vbeta (60) and Jbeta (13) primers were used in the PCR. The repertoire was sequenced with immunoSEQ multiplex PCR; TCRdb's copy has only in-frame clones and lacks some. The top ten hold about 4.9% of the sample, which has some 130,000 clones, around 80% seen once. The sequenced sample was PBMCs. The receptors stem from a man aged 30 to 45 in good health.

The genes are TRBV4-1 and TRBJ1-4; 8 bases are a match to TRBD1. The CDR3 is 17 amino acids. Germline trimming cut 0 bases from V and 10 bases from J; bases unmatched to any gene: 13. Germline-derived CDR1 and CDR2 are MGHRA and YSYEKL. As DNA, the CDR3 is TGCGCCAGCAGCCAAGAGCGGTCGGGAGACAGGGGAGGAAAACTGTTTTTT. It translates to CASSQERSGDRGGKLFF.

This clone appeared a single time. The V call is TRBV19, the J call TRBJ2-7; D not certain. The CDR3 runs to 14 residues. Per the germline V gene, CDR1 is LNHDA and CDR2 is SQIVND (reference sequence). Trimming left V 3 bases short and J 4 bases short, with 13 bases between. CDR3 sequence: CASSIQTTRYEQYF. CDR3 coding DNA: TGTGCCAGTAGTATCCAGACAACCCGGTACGAGCAGTACTTC.

The J gene is TRBJ1-1, the V gene TRBV18; possible D gene TRBD1, 5 bases. The germline V gene has CDR1 KGHSH and CDR2 LQKENI. The CDR3 has 14 residues. V shed 7 bases and J shed 0 bases, with 12 bases lying between them. The CDR3 coding sequence is TGTGCCAGCTACGACCGACAGATGAACACTGAAGCTTTCTTT. Protein: CASYDRQMNTEAFF. Full variable domain (rest looked up from reference TRBV18 and TRBJ1-1): NAGVMQNPRHLVRRRGQEARLRCSPMKGHSHVYWYRQLPEEGLKFMVYLQKENIIDESGMPKERFSAEFPKEGPSILRIQQVVRGDSAAYFCASYDRQMNTEAFFGQGTRLTVV.

The chain combines TRBV19 with TRBJ2-7, with 12 nucleotides matching TRBD2. Germline trimming cut 6 bases from V and 1 base from J; bases unmatched to any gene: 4. The CDR3 length is 15 residues. The germline CDR1 and CDR2 sequences are LNHDA and SQIVND (reference sequence). DNA of the CDR3: TGTGCCAGTAGCTTAGGACTAGCGGGATCCTACGAGCAGTACTTC. Translating it yields CASSLGLAGSYEQYF. Drawing the rest from reference TRBV19 and TRBJ2-7, the complete variable domain is DGGITQSPKYLFRKEGQNVTLSCEQNLNHDAMYWYRQDPGQGLRLIYYSQIVNDFQKGDIAEGYSVSREKKESFPLTVTSAQKNPTAFYLCASSLGLAGSYEQYFGPGTRLTVT.

The chain carries TRBV7-2 and TRBJ2-1; D unresolved. The CDR3 sequence is 14 residues long. V dropped 5 bases and J dropped 8 bases, with 16 bases sitting between them. Germline loops: CDR1 SGHTA, CDR2 FQGNSA. The CDR3 region has the DNA TGTGCCAGCAGCACCCGGCCCAGGTCCGATGAGCAGTTCTTC. Encoded protein: CASSTRPRSDEQFF.

V is TRBV27 and J is TRBJ2-2; the D gene is possibly TRBD1 (6 bases). The CDR3 is 14 residues long. V was clipped by 4 bases and J by 6 bases, with 12 bases between them. Germline assignment: CDR1 MNHEY and CDR2 SMNVEV (reference sequence). The CDR3 is CASSWTDWAGELFF. The CDR3 nucleotides read TGTGCCAGCAGTTGGACAGATTGGGCCGGGGAGCTGTTTTTT.

The chain carries TRBV6-1 and TRBJ1-2, with D possibly TRBD1 on 6 matching bases. The CDR3 length is 14 residues. Germline CDR1 is MNHNS and CDR2 is SASEGT. The V end was cut by 6 bases, the J end by 8 bases, with 19 bases between. CDR3 residues: CASSPLTDSSGYTF. Written as DNA, the CDR3 is TGTGCCAGCAGCCCCCTCACGGACAGTTCGGGCTACACCTTC.

The V and J genes are TRBV7-8 and TRBJ2-7, with 8 bases identical to TRBD1. CDR3 length: 15 amino acids. Looked up from germline, CDR1 is SGHVS and CDR2 is FQNEAQ. J was trimmed by 0 bases and V by 2 bases; bases with no gene match: 3. In DNA, the CDR3 is TGTGCCAGCAGCTTAAGGACAGGGTCCTCCTACGAGCAGTACTTC. Encoded protein: CASSLRTGSSYEQYF. Supplemented by reference TRBV7-8 and TRBJ2-7, the full variable domain reads GAGVSQSPRYKVAKRGQDVALRCDPISGHVSLFWYQQALGQGPEFLTYFQNEAQLDKSGLPSDRFFAERPEGSVSTLKIQRTQQEDSAVYLCASSLRTGSSYEQYFGPGTRLTVT.

This sequence joins TRBV10-1 and TRBJ2-7; 7 bases align to TRBD2. The length of the CDR3 is 13 residues. Germline V gene data show CDR1 as WNHNN and CDR2 as SYGVQD (reference sequence). After removal of 4 bases from V and 2 bases from J, the junction contained 2 bases not matched to a gene. Here the CDR3 DNA reads TGCGCCAGCAGTGCTGCGGGAGCCTACGAGCAGTACTTC. Translating it yields CASSAAGAYEQYF.

V gene TRBV30 combines with J gene TRBJ1-6; maybe TRBD1 (5 bases). Germline V gene sequence: CDR1 GTSNPN, CDR2 SVGIG (reference sequence). The CDR3 is 16 residues long. Trimming removed 1 base from V and 7 bases from J, with 17 bases in between. In nucleotides, the CDR3 is TGTGCCTGGAGTGCCCCCGTCGGACACCAGAATTCACCCCTCCACTTT. Protein sequence: CAWSAPVGHQNSPLHF.

V is TRBV19 and J is TRBJ2-7; possible D gene TRBD1, 6 bases. V lost 7 bases and J lost 3, with 19 bases in between. In germline, CDR1 is LNHDA, CDR2 SQIVND (reference sequence). The CDR3 has 15 amino acids. CDR3 region: CASTLGAGAVYEQYF. The CDR3, as DNA: TGTGCCAGTACTCTAGGGGCAGGGGCCGTCTACGAGCAGTACTTC.

This clone appeared a few times. This chain uses TRBV11-1 with TRBJ2-1; no clear D. Germline CDR1 and CDR2: SGHAT and FQDESV (reference sequence). The CDR3 is 13 amino acids. V shed 3 bases and J shed 8 bases, with 11 bases lying between them. The CDR3, as DNA: TGTGCCAGCAGCTTTCTAGGTATGGATGAGCAGTTCTTC. It specifies CASSFLGMDEQFF.

The chain is built from TRBV6-5 and TRBJ2-7; the D gene is possibly TRBD2 (6 bases). Germline V CDR1 and CDR2: MNHEY, SVGAGI. The V and J ends lost 0 bases and 2 bases respectively, with 8 bases between them. This CDR3 is built from 14 residues. CDR3 coding DNA: TGTGCCAGCAGTTACTCGAGACTAGCCTACGAGCAGTACTTC. This gives the protein CASSYSRLAYEQYF.

This rearrangement joins TRBV27 to TRBJ2-1; 9 bases line up with TRBD1. This CDR3 is 15 amino acids long. V shed 5 bases, J shed 1 base, and the junction held 3 bases outside the gene matches. Germline loops: CDR1 MNHEY, CDR2 SMNVEV (reference sequence). CDR3 loop: CASSRQGGSYNEQFF. CDR3 nucleotides: TGTGCCAGCAGTCGACAGGGGGGGTCCTACAATGAGCAGTTCTTC.